Each of the 24 T cell receptor beta chains below was sequenced from the same sample in a study of vaccination and CD4 T cells after COVID-19. No antigen has been assigned to these receptors. With the Oncomine TCR Beta short-read assay, DNA from cultured CD4+ T cells was sequenced. MiXCR, run by TCRdb on the PCR reads, gives a single entry per CDR3 protein. The sample lists 3,500 to 4,500 distinct CDR3 sequences, around 21% occurring once. Treatment in this sample: 10-day PBMC culture with coronavirus spike peptide pools or control peptides (ViraFEST assay). CD4+ T cells of the unexposed donor were collected before the COVID-19 pandemic (2011-2018). Source material: CD4+ T cells from blood, cultured in vitro. Every receptor here comes from a human donor in good health.

The chain recombines TRBV5-1 with TRBJ2-3, with 8 nucleotides matching TRBD1. V lost 4 bases to trimming and J lost 0 bases; unmatched junction nucleotides: 16. Germline V CDR1 and CDR2: SGHRS, YFSETQ. This CDR3 region has 19 residues. This chain's CDR3 is CASSRKTGVGHRSTDTQYF. Written as DNA, the CDR3 is TGCGCCAGCAGCAGGAAGACAGGGGTAGGACACCGAAGCACAGATACGCAGTATTTT. The whole variable domain, remainder taken from reference TRBV5-1 and TRBJ2-3, is KAGVTQTPRYLIKTRGQQVTLSCSPISGHRSVSWYQQTPGQGLQFLFEYFSETQRNKGNFPGRFSGRQFSNSRSEMNVSTLELGDSALYLCASSRKTGVGHRSTDTQYFGPGTRLTVL.

The chain links TRBV7-2 to TRBJ2-2; TRBD1 aligns across 7 bases. CDR1 and CDR2 from the germline V gene are SGHTA and FQGNSA. V was clipped by 0 bases and J by 3 bases; unmatched bases: 1. This CDR3 is built from 15 residues. The CDR3 is CASSLAGTDTGELFF. The CDR3 bases are TGTGCCAGCAGCTTAGCTGGGACAGACACCGGGGAGCTGTTTTTT.

This clonotype was detected only a few times. The chain carries TRBV12-3 or TRBV12-4 and TRBJ2-5; the D call may be TRBD1 or TRBD2 (6 bases each). V lost 5 bases and J 5 bases, leaving 18 bases between the germline ends. This CDR3 comprises 15 residues. The CDR3 nucleotides are TGTGCCAGCAGTCCCCAAGGGGGGCAGGGGGAGACCCAGTACTTC. Its protein is CASSPQGGQGETQYF.

This clonotype was detected a few times. The V and J genes are TRBV19 and TRBJ2-7, with D perhaps matching TRBD1 (6 bases). The CDR3 extends over 15 amino acids. Trimming removed 5 bases from V and 0 bases from J, with 14 bases in between. CDR1 and CDR2 from the germline V gene are LNHDA and SQIVND (reference sequence). As DNA, the CDR3 is TGTGCCAGTAGTCCTCTCGACAGGAGCTCCTACGAGCAGTACTTC. Translation gives CASSPLDRSSYEQYF.

The chain combines TRBV30 with TRBJ2-3; a weak D match, TRBD1 (5 bases). The CDR3 is 11 residues long. Germline V gives CDR1 GTSNPN, CDR2 SVGIG (reference sequence). The V gene lost 2 bases and the J gene lost 5 bases, with 5 bases spanning the gap. CDR3 loop: CAWSRGDTQYF. CDR3 DNA: TGTGCCTGGAGTAGGGGAGATACGCAGTATTTT. Based on the CDR3 plus reference TRBV30 and TRBJ2-3, the full variable domain is SQTIHQWPATLVQPVGSPLSLECTVEGTSNPNLYWYRQAAGRGLQLLFYSVGIGQISSEVPQNLSASRPQDRQFILSSKKLLLSDSGFYLCAWSRGDTQYFGPGTRLTVL.

The table lists this clonotype with a few counts. This chain uses TRBV24-1 with TRBJ2-1, with D maybe TRBD2 (6 bases). This CDR3 has 16 amino acids. Germline-derived CDR1 and CDR2 are KGHDR and SFDVKD. V gave up 5 bases and J gave up 0 bases, with 13 bases separating them. The CDR3 DNA is TGTGCCACCAGTGCGCCGTACGGGAGCTCCTACAATGAGCAGTTCTTC. This gives the protein CATSAPYGSSYNEQFF.

By its share, this clonotype is medium-sized (0.01 to 0.1%). This chain connects TRBV20-1 to TRBJ2-2; D is perhaps TRBD2 (5 bases). Per germline, CDR1 DFQATT and CDR2 SNEGSKA (reference sequence). There are 14 residues in the CDR3. V was trimmed by 3 bases and J by 1 base, leaving 9 bases between them. CDR3 in DNA: TGCAGTGCTAGGAGCGGTTTGAACACCGGGGAGCTGTTTTTT. Translated: CSARSGLNTGELFF.

This clonotype ranks as large. The rearrangement uses TRBV18 and TRBJ1-1; D uncertain. CDR3 length: 13 residues. Looked up from germline, CDR1 is KGHSH and CDR2 is LQKENI. Trimming took off 6 bases at V and 3 bases at J, with 11 bases between the two ends. CDR3 sequence reads: CASSRAGDTEAFF. Written as DNA, the CDR3 is TGTGCCAGCTCGCGAGCTGGTGACACTGAAGCTTTCTTT. Looking up the rest from reference TRBV18 and TRBJ1-1 gives the full variable domain: NAGVMQNPRHLVRRRGQEARLRCSPMKGHSHVYWYRQLPEEGLKFMVYLQKENIIDESGMPKERFSAEFPKEGPSILRIQQVVRGDSAAYFCASSRAGDTEAFFGQGTRLTVV.

The chain uses TRBV7-2 and TRBJ2-3, with TRBD2 matching over 16 bases. The V gene's germline CDR1 is SGHTA and CDR2 FQGNSA. The ends lost 5 bases at V and 4 bases at J; junction bases unmatched: 18. The CDR3 length is 21 residues. CDR3 sequence: CASSQPSGTSGGAVGPDTQYF. The CDR3 DNA is TGTGCCAGCAGCCAGCCGTCCGGGACTAGCGGGGGGGCCGTGGGGCCAGATACGCAGTATTTT.

The rearrangement joins TRBV19 to TRBJ2-1, with a tentative D call TRBD2 (6 bases). CDR3 length equals 14 residues. Germline V lookup: CDR1 LNHDA, CDR2 SQIVND (reference sequence). V lost 4 bases, J lost 0 bases, and 7 bases lay in between. In DNA, the CDR3 is TGTGCCAGTAGTACGGAGGGCTCCTACAATGAGCAGTTCTTC. Protein sequence: CASSTEGSYNEQFF.

A few counts support this clonotype. The rearrangement links TRBV5-4 to TRBJ1-2; D gene uncertain. CDR1 is SGHNT and CDR2 is YYREEE in the germline V gene (reference sequence). Trimming shortened V by 0 bases and J by 8 bases, and 20 bases separated the two germline ends. The CDR3 is 16 amino acids. CDR3 sequence: CASSLETGPSYGGYTF. The CDR3 DNA follows: TGTGCCAGCAGCTTGGAGACCGGGCCCTCGTACGGCGGCTACACCTTC.

A single count supports this clonotype. One end of the junction varies from germline; a read error may be responsible. The chain couples TRBV7-6 to TRBJ2-2, with D possibly TRBD2 on 6 matching bases. CDR1 and CDR2 (germline): SGHVS, FNYEAQ. This CDR3 region has 15 residues. CDR3 coding DNA: TGTGCCAGCAGCAATTCGGAGGCCGGGGCCGGGGGGCTGTTTTTT. This gives the protein CASSNSEAGAGGLFF.

The chain links TRBV10-3 to TRBJ1-2, with TRBD1 matching 12 bases. Germline trimming cut 2 bases from V and 4 bases from J; bases unmatched to any gene: 5. The CDR3 is made up of 16 amino acids. Germline V gives CDR1 ENHRY, CDR2 SYGVKD. The CDR3 here is CAISEGGQGASYGYTF. In nucleotides, the CDR3 is TGTGCCATCAGTGAGGGGGGACAGGGGGCGAGCTATGGCTACACCTTC.

V and J are TRBV12-3 or TRBV12-4 and TRBJ2-3; 7 bases are a match to TRBD1. There are 18 residues in the CDR3. Losses at the gene ends were 4 bases for V and 0 bases for J; bases not matched to a gene: 13. The CDR3 sequence is CASSYRQGRRASTDTQYF. Written as DNA, the CDR3 is TGTGCCAGCAGTTACAGACAGGGCCGTCGAGCTAGCACAGATACGCAGTATTTT.

This clonotype is medium-sized within its sample. The chain recombines TRBV20-1 with TRBJ1-6; the D gene is possibly TRBD1 (5 bases). CDR3 length: 15 amino acids. Per germline, CDR1 DFQATT and CDR2 SNEGSKA (reference sequence). V lost 5 bases to trimming and J lost 0 bases, with 11 bases between them. CDR3 DNA: TGCAGTGCTGGTCAGGGAAGCTCCTATAATTCACCCCTCCACTTT. Amino acid sequence: CSAGQGSSYNSPLHF.

The V and J genes are TRBV19 and TRBJ2-3, with TRBD2 matching 11 bases. V was pared by 2 bases and J by 2 bases, with 15 bases of the junction left unmatched. The CDR3 totals 20 residues. CDR1 LNHDA and CDR2 SQIVND come from the germline V gene (reference sequence). The CDR3 loop reads CASSILYRGLAGGATDTQYF. As DNA, the CDR3 is TGTGCCAGTAGTATATTATACAGGGGCCTAGCGGGGGGAGCCACAGATACGCAGTATTTT.

The chain carries TRBV19 and TRBJ2-3, with D unclear. V gave up 11 bases and J gave up 0 bases, with 15 bases separating them. Per the germline V gene, CDR1 is LNHDA and CDR2 is SQIVND (reference sequence). CDR3 size: 14 residues. The CDR3 spells CASSPTPSTDTQYF. Written as DNA, the CDR3 is TGTGCCTCATCCCCGACTCCTAGCACAGATACGCAGTATTTT.

On this clonotype: This sequence may be a read error, since a much larger clone differs from it by one base. The chain employs TRBV18 and TRBJ1-6; D perhaps matches TRBD1 (5 bases). Trimming stripped 2 bases from V and 6 bases from J, with 8 bases between. Germline lookup yields CDR1 KGHSH and CDR2 LQKENI. CDR3 length: 14 amino acids. The CDR3 loop reads CASSPEGPNSPLHF. The CDR3 DNA reads as TGTGCCAGCTCACCAGAGGGGCCTAATTCACCCCTCCACTTT.

The chain recombines TRBV18 with TRBJ1-5, with D hard to call. The CDR3 runs to 12 residues. V was cut by 4 bases and J by 12 bases, with 13 bases left in between. Germline lookup yields CDR1 KGHSH and CDR2 LQKENI. Here the CDR3 reads CASSRGREYQHF. DNA for the CDR3: TGTGCCAGCTCACGTGGAAGGGAGTACCAGCATTTT.

The chain has TRBV5-1 and TRBJ1-5; tentatively, D is TRBD1 (5 bases). Germline V gives CDR1 SGHRS, CDR2 YFSETQ. The CDR3 has 13 residues. Trimming removed 4 bases from V and 1 base from J, with 6 bases in between. DNA for the CDR3: TGCGCCAGCAGCCGGGACAGCAATCAGCCCCAGCATTTT. It yields the protein CASSRDSNQPQHF.

Here the CDR3 reads CSAPGLAGARSDTQYF. The CDR3, as DNA: TGCAGTGCTCCCGGACTAGCGGGGGCCCGTTCAGATACGCAGTATTTT. J is TRBJ2-3 and V is TRBV20-1; 13 nucleotides match TRBD2. The J segment lost 4 bases and the V segment lost 5 bases, leaving 9 bases of the junction unmatched. Germline lookup yields CDR1 DFQATT and CDR2 SNEGSKA (reference sequence). This CDR3 is 16 amino acids long.

This clonotype appeared a few times. The chain couples TRBV7-6 to TRBJ2-3, with D hard to call. CDR1 is SGHVS and CDR2 is FNYEAQ in the germline V gene. V was clipped by 6 bases and J by 4 bases, with 14 bases between them. This CDR3 comprises 14 residues. The CDR3 DNA sequence: TGTGCCAGCAGTCGGACCGACGGTGCAGATACGCAGTATTTT. This translates into CASSRTDGADTQYF.

This clonotype has only a few counts. CDR3 sequence (DNA): TGCGCCAGCAGTATGACTAGCGGGAGGGGCACAGATACGCAGTATTTT. Translating gives CASSMTSGRGTDTQYF. The chain employs TRBV10-1 and TRBJ2-3; 14 positions match TRBD2. The CDR3 covers 16 residues. Unmatched junction bases numbered 2, after V lost 5 bases and J lost 1 base. The germline CDR1 and CDR2 sequences are WNHNN and SYGVQD (reference sequence).

About this clonotype: At one end, the junction sequence differs from germline, possibly due to a read error. The V and J genes are TRBV7-2 and TRBJ1-4; 8 positions agree with TRBD1. The CDR3 is 14 residues long. Germline V lookup: CDR1 SGHTA, CDR2 FQGNSA. As DNA, the CDR3 is TGTGTCAGCAGCTTAGACAGGGGTAATGAAAAACTGTTTTTT. Translated: CVSSLDRGNEKLFF.